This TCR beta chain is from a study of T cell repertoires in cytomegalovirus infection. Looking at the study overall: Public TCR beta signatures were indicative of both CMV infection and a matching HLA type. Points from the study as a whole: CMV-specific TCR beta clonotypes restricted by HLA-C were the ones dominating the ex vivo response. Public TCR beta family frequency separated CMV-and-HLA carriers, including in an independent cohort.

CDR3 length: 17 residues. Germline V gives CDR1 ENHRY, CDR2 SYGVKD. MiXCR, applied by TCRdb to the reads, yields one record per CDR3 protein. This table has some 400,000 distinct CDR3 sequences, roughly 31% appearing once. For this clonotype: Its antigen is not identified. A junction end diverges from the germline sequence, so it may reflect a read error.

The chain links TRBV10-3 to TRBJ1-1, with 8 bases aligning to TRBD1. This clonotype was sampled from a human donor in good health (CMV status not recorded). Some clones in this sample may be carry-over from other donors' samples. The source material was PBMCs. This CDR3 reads CAISNRSGTGLNTESFF. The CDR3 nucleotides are TGTGCCATCAGCAACCGGTCCGGGACAGGATTGAACACTGAATCTTTCTTT.